This passage covers 10 T cell receptor beta chains from one sample sequenced in a study of shared clonotypes between healthy human individuals. The method was immunoSEQ multiplex PCR; TCRdb's version includes in-frame clones alone and lacks a portion of them. The top ten clones hold less than 11% of a sample with roughly 300,000 clones, roughly 80% of them seen once. Sequences were obtained from memory CD4+ T cells sorted from blood. Stated subset: CD45RA-negative fraction. The receptors come from a man aged 25-40 years in good health.

This sequence joins TRBV5-1 and TRBJ2-3; D unresolved. The CDR3 covers 14 residues. Trimming cost V 7 bases and J 1 base, with 13 bases left between them. Germline V gives CDR1 SGHRS, CDR2 YFSETQ. For the CDR3, the DNA is TGCGCCAGCGAAAAGGGCGAACGCACAGATACGCAGTATTTT. Its protein is CASEKGERTDTQYF.

This sequence joins TRBV19 and TRBJ2-5, with 7 positions matching TRBD1. Germline V CDR1 and CDR2: LNHDA, SQIVND (reference sequence). V trimming: 5 bases; J trimming: 0 bases; junction bases outside the gene matches: 3. The CDR3 is 14 residues long. The CDR3 DNA is TGTGCCAGTAGTCCGGACAGGTACCAAGAGACCCAGTACTTC. Translation: CASSPDRYQETQYF. The variable domain in full, completed from reference TRBV19 and TRBJ2-5, reads DGGITQSPKYLFRKEGQNVTLSCEQNLNHDAMYWYRQDPGQGLRLIYYSQIVNDFQKGDIAEGYSVSREKKESFPLTVTSAQKNPTAFYLCASSPDRYQETQYFGPGTRLLVL.

The V gene is TRBV5-4, the J gene TRBJ1-1; 7 nucleotides align to TRBD1. With V trimmed by 0 bases and J by 4 bases, 6 bases remained unmatched. Germline CDR1 and CDR2: SGHNT and YYREEE (reference sequence). CDR3 size: 15 residues. As DNA, the CDR3 is TGTGCCAGCAGCTTGGAGACAGGGTTGAGCACTGAAGCTTTCTTT. Amino acids: CASSLETGLSTEAFF.

The chain uses TRBV4-1 and TRBJ2-7; D is perhaps TRBD2 (6 bases). Trimming took off 1 base at V and 1 base at J, with 11 bases between the two ends. Germline V gene sequence: CDR1 MGHRA, CDR2 YSYEKL. The length of the CDR3 is 15 residues. The chain's CDR3 is CASSQGQGGSYEQYF. The CDR3 DNA is TGCGCCAGCAGCCAAGGTCAGGGAGGATCCTACGAGCAGTACTTC.

This clone has only a few counts. The rearrangement joins TRBV18 to TRBJ1-4; TRBD1 is a possible D gene (6 bases). V lost 3 bases to trimming and J lost 10 bases, with 18 bases between them. The CDR3 has 15 residues. Germline CDR1 is KGHSH and CDR2 is LQKENI. In DNA, the CDR3 is TGTGCCAGCTCACCCCCGACAGGCCCTACGAGAAAACTGTTTTTT. This codes for CASSPPTGPTRKLFF.

This sequence joins TRBV25-1 and TRBJ1-1; 7 nucleotides align to TRBD1. This CDR3 contains 14 residues. In germline, CDR1 is MGHDK, CDR2 SYGVNS. Unmatched junction bases numbered 11, after V lost 8 bases and J lost 5 bases. DNA for the CDR3: TGTGCCAGCCTCCCGGGACAGCCGAGGACTGAAGCTTTCTTT. It specifies CASLPGQPRTEAFF.

Remarks on this clone: The junction does not match germline at one end; this may be a read error. This sequence joins TRBV4-3 and TRBJ2-5; D is unclear. The CDR3 totals 13 residues. The germline CDR1 and CDR2 sequences are LGHNA and YSLEER. The CDR3 region has the DNA TGCGCCAGCAGCCAATCCTTAGGAGAGGCCCAGTACTTC. Translation gives CASSQSLGEAQYF.

The chain couples TRBV15 to TRBJ1-4; the match to TRBD1 covers 10 bases. The trim removed 2 bases at V and 7 bases at J, leaving 10 bases unmatched. The CDR3 has 17 residues. From germline, CDR1 is LNHNV and CDR2 YYDKDF (reference sequence). DNA for the CDR3: TGTGCCACCAGCAGAACTCCCGGGACAGGGGTTGGTGAAAAACTGTTTTTT. This codes for CATSRTPGTGVGEKLFF.

The rearrangement joins TRBV9 to TRBJ2-1, with D uncertain. This CDR3 is built from 11 residues. CDR1 and CDR2 (germline): SGDLS, YYNGEE. V shed 2 bases and J shed 9 bases, with 6 bases lying between them. CDR3 sequence reads: CASSVNTEQFF. The CDR3 nucleotides are TGTGCCAGCAGCGTTAACACTGAGCAGTTCTTC.

The V call is TRBV28, the J call TRBJ2-1; D possibly matches TRBD1 or TRBD2 (5 bases each). This CDR3 comprises 16 residues. CDR1 MDHEN and CDR2 SYDVKM come from the germline V gene. V was pared by 6 bases and J by 6 bases, with 21 bases between. The CDR3 sequence is CASSLPGTVVPNEQFF. The DNA for the CDR3 is TGTGCCAGCAGCTTACCCGGGACGGTAGTTCCCAATGAGCAGTTCTTC.